This T cell receptor (beta chain) is from a study of vaccination effects on CD4 cells after COVID-19 (dated by TCRdb to the early 2020s). In terms of the full investigation: Participants received two doses of either the BNT162b2 or the mRNA-1273 mRNA SARS-CoV-2 vaccine. Cultures from other donors in the study were sequenced using the Oncomine TCR Beta short-read assay on an Illumina iSeq 100. Altogether, over 9 COVID-19 convalescent patients and several SARS-CoV-2-naive healthy vaccine recipients made up the full study. SARS-CoV-2 spike-specific CD4+ TCR repertoires were compared before and after mRNA vaccination in COVID-19 convalescent patients and in infection-naive vaccine recipients. Study-wide conclusions, independent of this receptor: Among healthy vaccine recipients, nearly all vaccine-induced clones were SARS-CoV-2 mono-reactive, and only 1 of 255 was cross-reactive with common cold coronaviruses. Marked clonal contraction was observed in both infection-induced and vaccine-induced clones at late post-vaccination timepoints, consistent with waning T cell responses. Only a small number of convalescent patients were included, and no early post-infection timepoints were available, which limited the study.

Libraries were built with the immunoSEQ multiplex PCR assay. DNA from the CD4+ T cells that had been cultured and isolated underwent TCR beta CDR3 sequencing. The study's processing was this. Non-productive TCR sequences were removed, reads were trimmed to the CDR3 region, and CDR3s of at least 7 amino acids were retained. Antigen-specific clonotypes were identified with the MANAFEST web app by comparing expansion in peptide wells against reference cultures. To be called positive, a clone needed expansion at FDR<0.05 compared with the reference and with all other wells, an odds ratio greater than 5, and a frequency greater than 0.1% in two replicate wells. A clonotype was defined as cross-reactive if the clonotype was significantly expanded both in SARS-CoV-2 spike wells and in at least one common cold coronavirus spike condition. CDR3 similarity was assessed by Levenshtein distance with the stringdist R package, and unrooted trees were built with ape in R 3.6.1. The immuneACCESS repertoire file appears here via TCRdb, limited to in-frame rearrangements. These files lack a portion of the clones; in checked studies, under half of the deficit traces to unresolved V genes, and the cause of the others is not known. V, J and clone size were drawn from that table, and D and trimming were deduced from the DNA. In all, the sample holds fewer than 40,000 clones, and roughly 62% of those were seen once. The ten largest clones take up 25% to 30% of the sample.

This clone was detected once. Its cognate antigen has yet to be identified. No much larger clone exists at a distance of one base, and base qualities are not known. CDR1 GTSNPN and CDR2 SVGIG were looked up in the germline V gene (reference sequence). The CDR3 measures 11 amino acids from cysteine to phenylalanine. Left in the record is the CDR3 DNA by itself, 33 bases read in frame from the first base. V is pared back by 5 bases and J by 7 bases, with 9 bases lying between the germline termini. In the ViraFEST assay, PBMC were stimulated with viral peptide pools, and TCR sequencing was then used to find antigen-specific CD4+ T cell clonotypes based on their expansion. After around eleven days of culture, CD4+ T cells were isolated with the EasySep CD4+ T cell isolation kit. The absence of prior SARS-CoV-2 infection in healthy vaccine recipients was confirmed by negative nucleocapsid antibodies before and after vaccination. About 2.2 million PBMC per well were cultured in IMDM with about 5% human AB serum, 7.5 to 10 IU/ml IL-2 and gentamicin, plus 10 ug/ml peptides. On days 3 and 7, half of the culture medium was replaced with fresh IL-2-containing medium. Unless noted otherwise, every peptide stimulation condition was grown in triplicate wells. Using Ficoll-Paque Plus gradient centrifugation, PBMC were separated from whole blood and then either used fresh or cryopreserved at -140C. Overlapping peptide pools spanned the spike proteins of SARS-CoV-2 and the common cold coronaviruses HCoV-NL63, HCoV-OC43 and HCoV-229E. Genomic DNA was extracted from cultured CD4+ T cells with the QIAamp micro DNA kit.

Sequencing used CD4+ T cells from PBMCs cultured with HCoV-229E spike peptides, obtained before COVID-19 vaccination. This specimen's cell subset or site label, per the study, means: HCoV-229E spike overlapping peptide pool stimulation. The receptor chain draws on TRBV30 and TRBJ1-3; the D gene identity is not certain. This clonotype was obtained from a human donor who received a COVID-19 vaccine. CDR3 loop: CAWGEWNTIYF. The sequence in DNA is TGTGCCTGGGGTGAATGGAACACCATATATTTT.